This T cell receptor (beta chain) was sequenced for a study of blood T cells in healthy people across ages. Study results and caveats: TCR beta diversity was tightly associated with the proportion of naive T cells. Total diversity from one million sequenced T cells was likely underestimated.

For this clonotype: Antigen: not known.

Germline CDR1 is SNHLY and CDR2 is FYNNEI. The CDR3 extends over 15 amino acids. Then a second PCR, running roughly 7 to 12 cycles, was carried out with a sample-barcoded 5' primer and a J-beta primer mix. Per-sample output comprised a minimum of 3 million paired-end reads containing CDR3. Via MiXCR, TCRdb re-called the 5' RACE reads, giving one row per CDR3 protein. This table holds around 780,000 distinct CDR3 sequences, 56% found once. This clonotype originated in a man in his forties in good health. J is TRBJ2-5 and V is TRBV2, with 10 positions matching TRBD1. Judging by the DNA end, TRBJ2-7 fits better; the J call may be wrong. Sample: blood. For the CDR3, the DNA is TGTGCCAGCATCGTACAGGGACAGGGGCCTGGCGAGCAGTACTTC. As protein: CASIVQGQGPGEQYF.